This is a list of T cell receptor beta chains from one sample in a study of cytomegalovirus exposure and HLA in healthy donors. Some clones are missing from TCRdb's copy, which holds only in-frame ones; the method was immunoSEQ multiplex PCR. Of about 310,000 clones listed, approximately 88% are singletons. Material: PBMCs. All receptors come from a man aged 25-45 years in good health and CMV-seronegative. Each CDR3 is given with its conserved first and last residue. Fields, in order: clone size, V gene, CDR3 length, J gene, D gene, CDR3 DNA, CDR3 protein. D genes are given only for firm matches. A clone size is listed for some rows: how often the clone was seen (once, few, many), or a class if it is expanded.

size: -
V: TRBV4-3
length: 19
J: TRBJ1-2
D: TRBD1
DNA: TGCGCCAGCAGCCAAGATTGGGGGACAGGGTTTGGAGCTAACTATGGCTACACCTTC
CDR3: CASSQDWGTGFGANYGYTF

size: -
V: TRBV6-5
length: 14
J: TRBJ2-7
D: TRBD1
DNA: TGTGCCAGCAGAATGACAGGGGGCACCTACGAGCAGTACTTC
CDR3: CASRMTGGTYEQYF

size: -
V: TRBV5-4
length: 13
J: TRBJ1-2
D: -
DNA: TGTGCCAGCAGCCGACAGGCTGAGTATGGCTACACCTTC
CDR3: CASSRQAEYGYTF

size: -
V: TRBV27
length: 15
J: TRBJ2-1
D: -
DNA: TGTGCCAGCAGTTTTGGCGGGCCTACCTACAATGAGCAGTTCTTC
CDR3: CASSFGGPTYNEQFF

size: -
V: TRBV5-8
length: 16
J: TRBJ1-3
D: TRBD1
DNA: TGTGCCAGCAGCTCAATGAAGACAGGGGCTGGAAACACCATATATTTT
CDR3: CASSSMKTGAGNTIYF

size: once
V: TRBV19
length: 14
J: TRBJ1-2
D: -
DNA: TGTGCCAGTAGGCCCCTTAGAGCTTACTATGGCTACACCTTC
CDR3: CASRPLRAYYGYTF

size: -
V: TRBV30
length: 13
J: TRBJ1-4
D: -
DNA: TGTGCCTGGAGTGTCAGTGATAATGAAAAACTGTTTTTT
CDR3: CAWSVSDNEKLFF

size: -
V: TRBV4-1
length: 16
J: TRBJ1-5
D: -
DNA: TGCGCCAGCAGCCAAGCGGGGTTTGTAGGCAATCAGCCCCAGCATTTT
CDR3: CASSQAGFVGNQPQHF

size: once
V: TRBV6-1
length: 15
J: TRBJ1-1
D: -
DNA: TGTGCCAGCGAAGCAGGGAAGATTGTAGTCACTGAAGCTTTCTTT
CDR3: CASEAGKIVVTEAFF

size: once
V: TRBV10-3
length: 15
J: TRBJ2-7
D: TRBD2
DNA: TGTGCCACGTTCACTAGCGGGGGCCCCTCCTACGAGCAGTACTTC
CDR3: CATFTSGGPSYEQYF

size: -
V: TRBV15
length: 17
J: TRBJ1-5
D: TRBD1
DNA: TGTGCCACCAGCAGTGACAGGGGCCCTAATAGCAATCAGCCCCAGCATTTT
CDR3: CATSSDRGPNSNQPQHF

size: -
V: TRBV6-5
length: 13
J: TRBJ1-5
D: -
DNA: TGTGCCAGCAGGGACAGTAGCAATCAGCCCCAGCATTTT
CDR3: CASRDSSNQPQHF

size: few
V: TRBV12-5
length: 18
J: TRBJ1-5
D: -
DNA: TGTGCTAGTGGTTCCCCCCAATGGACAAGCTCGGGCAATCAGCCCCAGCATTTT
CDR3: CASGSPQWTSSGNQPQHF

size: -
V: TRBV11-1
length: 17
J: TRBJ2-5
D: TRBD2
DNA: TGTGCCAGCAGCTTAGGCTTCCAGCGGGGGTACCAAGAGACCCAGTACTTC
CDR3: CASSLGFQRGYQETQYF